The T cell receptor beta chain described here comes from a study of identical twins. This clonotype was seen a handful of times. Its matching antigen is unknown. Everyone who donated was a healthy Caucasian. TCRdb called the 5' RACE reads again in MiXCR, with one record for every CDR3 protein. The data show hundreds of thousands of distinct CDR3 sequences, roughly 7.5% seen once. The V gene's germline CDR1 is SNHLY and CDR2 FYNNEI. The ends were cut back, 3 bases at V and 0 bases at J, with 6 bases in the middle. This CDR3 comprises 14 residues. Broader study findings: Out-of-frame alpha sequences common to twins exhibited an excess of low generation probability.

This same sample was also part of a study on yellow fever vaccine responses in identical twins.

The sequenced material came from memory (CD45RO+) T cells sorted from blood. This receptor was obtained from a woman younger than 35 in good health. This chain joins TRBV2 and TRBJ2-1, with D possibly being TRBD2 (5 bases). The CDR3 bases are TGTGCCAGCAGTGAGGGGAGCTCCTACAATGAGCAGTTCTTC. Translating gives CASSEGSSYNEQFF.